These T cell receptor beta chains were read from a single sample in a study of blood T cell repertoires in COVID-19. The table came from immunoSEQ multiplex PCR; TCRdb's copy has only in-frame clones and leaves some out. The sample yields under 450,000 clones, under 85% seen once. Sequences were obtained from PBMCs or T cells enriched from blood (not recorded which). These receptor sequences come from a woman between 45 and 65 years old who had recovered from COVID-19. The CDR3 runs from the conserved cysteine through the conserved F or W. D genes are given only for firm matches. Only part of the rows carry a size: once, few, many, or a class if the clone is expanded.

CDR3nt	CDR3aa	abundance	v_gene	d_gene	j_gene
TGTGCCAGCAGCTTCAGGGGGTCCCAAGAGACCCAGTACTTC	CASSFRGSQETQYF	.	TRBV7-2	TRBD1	TRBJ2-5
TGTGCCAGCAGCCAAGGGACAAAGAGGAACACTGAAGCTTTCTTT	CASSQGTKRNTEAFF	few	TRBV3-1/TRBV3-2	.	TRBJ1-1
TGTGCCAGCAGCCAAGAGCTGGGGGGAAATCAGCCCCAGCATTTT	CASSQELGGNQPQHF	once	TRBV3-1/TRBV3-2	.	TRBJ1-5
TGTGCCTGGAGTATGGAGGGAGGAGGTGAGCAGTTCTTC	CAWSMEGGGEQFF	few	TRBV30	.	TRBJ2-1
TGCAGCGTTAAGGGACAGTCCTACGAGCAGTACTTC	CSVKGQSYEQYF	.	TRBV29-1	TRBD1	TRBJ2-7
TGTGCCAGCAGCCCCCGGGGACAGGGGTCCTTGAGGGTTAGTTCCTCTGGGGCCAACGTCCTGACTTTC	CASSPRGQGSLRVSSSGANVLTF	.	TRBV3-1/TRBV3-2	TRBD1	TRBJ2-6
TGTGCCAGCAGCCCGGGCAGGGGGCGAATAAATTCCTACAATGAGCAGTTCTTC	CASSPGRGRINSYNEQFF	.	TRBV7-9	TRBD1	TRBJ2-1
TGTGCCAGCAGCGAGGTGCAGGGGGGACCCTATGGCTACACCTTC	CASSEVQGGPYGYTF	.	TRBV9	TRBD1	TRBJ1-2
TGTGCCAGCAGCGTAGCCCCTTCCAGGGGTCCCAATGAAAAACTGTTTTTT	CASSVAPSRGPNEKLFF	.	TRBV9	.	TRBJ1-4
TGTGCCAGCAGCTGGACAAGCGACTCCTACAATGAGCAGTTCTTC	CASSWTSDSYNEQFF	.	TRBV11-3	.	TRBJ2-1
TGTGCCAGTAGTATCGCGGCAGCCTACGAGCAGTACTTC	CASSIAAAYEQYF	.	TRBV19	.	TRBJ2-7
TGTGCCAGCAGCCTAGGAGGGCAGGGGGGCATCGGGAATGGCTACACCTTC	CASSLGGQGGIGNGYTF	.	TRBV7-9	TRBD1	TRBJ1-2
TGTGCCAGCAGTGGTATAGGGGGTTACGAGCAGTACTTC	CASSGIGGYEQYF	.	TRBV2	.	TRBJ2-7
TGCGCCAGCAGTTTATCTCACGAGGACAAAACGAGCTCCTATAATTCACCCCTCCACTTT	CASSLSHEDKTSSYNSPLHF	.	TRBV10-1	.	TRBJ1-6
TGTGCCAGCAGTTCCGCCGGGACTAACTATGGCTACACCTTC	CASSSAGTNYGYTF	.	TRBV27	.	TRBJ1-2
TGTGCCTGGGGGGAGGGAAGTAACTATGGCTACACCTTC	CAWGEGSNYGYTF	.	TRBV30	.	TRBJ1-2
TGTGCCAGCAGCGTACGCGCAGGGGAGAACATTCAGTACTTC	CASSVRAGENIQYF	.	TRBV11-2	.	TRBJ2-4
TGTGCCAGCAGCCCCGGGGCGCTAGCGGGGGAAGAGACCCAGTACTTC	CASSPGALAGEETQYF	.	TRBV9	TRBD2	TRBJ2-5
TGTGCCAGCAGCCAAGGATCTGGACAGATGCTCAACTATGGCTACACCTTC	CASSQGSGQMLNYGYTF	once	TRBV3-1/TRBV3-2	.	TRBJ1-2
TGTGCCAGCAGCATAGACAGAGATAATTCACCCCTCCACTTT	CASSIDRDNSPLHF	.	TRBV21-1	.	TRBJ1-6
TGCGCCAGCAGCCAAGTGGGGCTCTCCCTCGGAAACACCATATATTTT	CASSQVGLSLGNTIYF	.	TRBV4-3	.	TRBJ1-3
TGTGCCAGCAGCGAACGGACAAGGGGAAGCTATGGCTACACCTTC	CASSERTRGSYGYTF	few	TRBV2	.	TRBJ1-2
TGTGCCAGCAGCTTAGACCAGAATGGCTACACCTTC	CASSLDQNGYTF	.	TRBV7-2	.	TRBJ1-2
TGTGCCAGCAGCTTAGGGGGCGGCACTGAAGCTTTCTTT	CASSLGGGTEAFF	.	TRBV7-2	.	TRBJ1-1
TGTGCCAGCAGCGAAACAGGAGCTGCTACTAATGAAAAACTGTTTTTT	CASSETGAATNEKLFF	.	TRBV9	.	TRBJ1-4
TGTGCCAGCAGTGGAAGACTAGCGGGAGGTAGCGGGGAGCTGTTTTTT	CASSGRLAGGSGELFF	once	TRBV2	TRBD2	TRBJ2-2
TGTGCCAGCAGTTACAGTCAGGAACACTCCTACGAGCAGTACTTC	CASSYSQEHSYEQYF	.	TRBV6-5	.	TRBJ2-7
TGTGCCAGCACGCCACTTCCCACCACTGAAGCTTTCTTT	CASTPLPTTEAFF	many	TRBV11-1	.	TRBJ1-1
TGCGCCAGCAGCCTTGGTCAGGGTCCTGAAGCTTTCTTT	CASSLGQGPEAFF	.	TRBV5-1	.	TRBJ1-1